This TCR beta chain was sequenced during a study of blood T cell repertoires in COVID-19. This clone was recorded at least ten times. The repertoire was sequenced with immunoSEQ multiplex PCR; TCRdb's copy has only in-frame clones and lacks some. The repertoire holds 150,000 to 200,000 clones, with more than 85% as singletons. The CDR3 has 13 residues. Germline-derived CDR1 and CDR2 are LNHDA and SQIVND (reference sequence). The V and J ends lost 9 bases and 2 bases respectively, with 11 bases between them. Participant ages covered about 18 to 89 years across some 25 US areas. The receptor was isolated from a woman aged 50 to 65 who had recovered from COVID-19. The sequencing sample was made of PBMCs or T cells enriched from blood (not recorded which). The V and J genes are TRBV19 and TRBJ1-5, with D perhaps matching TRBD1 (6 bases). The CDR3 DNA reads as TGTGCCAGCGGAGAGGGGGGCAATCAGCCCCAGCATTTT. Its protein product is CASGEGGNQPQHF.